This TCR beta chain was documented in a study of response to subunit inactivated influenza vaccine (dated by TCRdb to about 2018). For the study in its entirety: The study used deep quantitative T cell receptor repertoire profiling to track responses to a trivalent subunit inactivated influenza vaccine.

What the study reported, not specific to this receptor: The authors suggested that each seasonal influenza vaccination may recruit only a limited number of new T cells.

Library preparation employed RT-PCR. Sequenced using an Illumina HiSeq 2500. TCRdb reanalyzed the raw reads on its own, using fastp at Q25 for trimming and MiXCR for clone calling, and kept in-frame beta chains. All rows with the same CDR3 protein become a single entry with the most common DNA and genes. The sample profile shows 700,000 to 800,000 distinct CDR3 sequences; about 18% of them were found once. Together, the top ten hold 11% of the sample. Including cysteine and phenylalanine, the CDR3 has 14 amino acids. Only CDR3 DNA is held: 42 bases, read in frame from base 1. Trimming takes 5 bases from V and 5 bases from J, and the germline ends sit 15 bases apart. CDR1 and CDR2 are drawn from the germline V gene: SGHAT, FQNNGV. Concerning this clonotype: Its target antigen remains unknown. Base quality data are lacking; no much larger clone is found one base away.

Recombination joined TRBV11-2 with TRBJ2-5, with an unclear D gene assignment. This sample comprised PBMCs from blood, obtained approximately 5 days after vaccination. The receptor was isolated from a man in his fifties who received an inactivated influenza vaccine. Donor details come from another sample of the same person, matched by shared clones. The base sequence is TGTGCCAGCAGCCCCACGACCCTCTCTGAGACCCAGTACTTC. The translation is CASSPTTLSETQYF.